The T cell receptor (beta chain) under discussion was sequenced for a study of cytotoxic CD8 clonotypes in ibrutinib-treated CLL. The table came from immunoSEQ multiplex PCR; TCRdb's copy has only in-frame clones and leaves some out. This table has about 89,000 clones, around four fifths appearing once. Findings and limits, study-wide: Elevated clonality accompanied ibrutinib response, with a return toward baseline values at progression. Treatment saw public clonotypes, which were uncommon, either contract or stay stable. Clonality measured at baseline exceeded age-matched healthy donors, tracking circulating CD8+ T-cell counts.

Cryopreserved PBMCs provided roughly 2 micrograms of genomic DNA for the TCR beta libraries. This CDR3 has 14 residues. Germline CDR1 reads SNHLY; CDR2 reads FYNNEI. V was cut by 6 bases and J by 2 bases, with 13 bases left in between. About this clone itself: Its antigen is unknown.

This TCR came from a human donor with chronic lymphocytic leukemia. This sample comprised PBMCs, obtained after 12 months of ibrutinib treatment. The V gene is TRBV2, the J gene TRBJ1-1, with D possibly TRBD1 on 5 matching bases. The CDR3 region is CASRDYRSNTEAFF. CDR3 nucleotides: TGTGCCAGCAGAGATTACAGGTCTAACACTGAAGCTTTCTTT.